This is a list of T cell receptor beta chains from one sample in a study of blood T cell repertoires in COVID-19. TCRdb's copy holds only in-frame clones and misses some; the assay was immunoSEQ multiplex PCR. This table has 120,000 to 150,000 clones, roughly nine tenths appearing once. Sequenced: peripheral blood. Receptors were obtained from a human donor in a cohort sampled during active COVID-19. CDR3s leave out the opening cysteine and the closing phenylalanine or tryptophan.

j_call,v_call,cdr3_aa
TRBJ1-2,TRBV6-6,ASSYSKEGDYGYT
TRBJ1-5,TRBV10-1,ASRRGFEQSAPA
TRBJ2-1,TRBV18,ASSPLGQQGDEQF
TRBJ1-1,TRBV4-1,ASSQDLRMNTEAF
TRBJ2-5,TRBV7-3,ASSPGKETQY
TRBJ1-1,TRBV7-4,ASSPKRNSEAF
TRBJ1-4,TRBV27,ASSLAGPDEKLF
TRBJ2-5,TRBV11-2,ASSRGHQETQY
TRBJ2-3,TRBV5-1,ASRDTGVSTDTQY
TRBJ2-7,TRBV9,ASSVRDTFSGEQY
TRBJ2-3,TRBV3-1/TRBV3-2,ASSNKGLGGATDTQY